This section outlines one TCR beta chain sequence together with its context. Using a J-beta primer mix together with a sample-barcoded 5' primer, a second PCR was run for roughly 6 to 12 cycles. One entry per CDR3 protein results from TCRdb running MiXCR on the 5' RACE reads. The sample lists 1.5 million to 2 million distinct CDR3 sequences, roughly 30% occurring once. Germline assignment: CDR1 SGHVS and CDR2 FQNEAQ. V was cut by 1 base and J by 5 bases, with 11 bases left in between. The CDR3 sequence is 15 residues long. The data originate from a study of blood T cells in healthy people across ages.

V gene TRBV7-8 combines with J gene TRBJ2-2, with D possibly called TRBD1 or TRBD2 (5 bases each). The sequence was collected from a woman in her 30s in good health. The sequencing input was blood. The CDR3: CASSLGGAPTGELFF. For the CDR3, the DNA is TGTGCCAGCAGCTTAGGAGGGGCCCCAACCGGGGAGCTGTTTTTT.